This T cell receptor (beta chain) was sequenced for a study of T cell repertoires in cytomegalovirus infection. The sample holds a few counts of this clonotype. TCRdb used MiXCR to reprocess the reads, holding one entry per CDR3 protein. The sample records approximately 630,000 distinct CDR3 sequences, roughly 26% being singletons. CDR3 size: 12 residues. Deletions cut 7 bases from V and 9 bases from J, with 16 bases between. The germline gives CDR1 SQVTM, CDR2 ANQGSEA. The V and J genes are TRBV29-1 and TRBJ2-1, with D uncertain. The sequenced sample was CD8+ T cells from PBMCs. The TCR originated in a human donor in good health (CMV status not recorded). Some clones in this sample may be carry-over from other donors' samples. CDR3 residues: CSALMTPGEQFF. The CDR3 DNA reads TGCAGCGCCCTAATGACACCGGGTGAGCAGTTCTTC.